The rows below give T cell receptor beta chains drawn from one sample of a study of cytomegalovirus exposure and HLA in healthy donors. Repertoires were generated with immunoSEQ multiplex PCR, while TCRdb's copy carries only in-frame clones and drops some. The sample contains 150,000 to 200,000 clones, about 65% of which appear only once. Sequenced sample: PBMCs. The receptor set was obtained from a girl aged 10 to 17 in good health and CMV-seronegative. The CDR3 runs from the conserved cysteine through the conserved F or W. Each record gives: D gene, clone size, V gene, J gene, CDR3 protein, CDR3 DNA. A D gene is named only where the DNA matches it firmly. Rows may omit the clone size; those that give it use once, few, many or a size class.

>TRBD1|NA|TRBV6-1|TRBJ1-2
CASSEVGQGVIYTF
TGTGCCAGCAGTGAAGTCGGACAGGGAGTCATCTACACCTTC
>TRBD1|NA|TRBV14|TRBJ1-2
CASSRRDRFYGYTF
TGTGCCAGCAGCCGCCGGGACAGGTTTTATGGCTACACCTTC
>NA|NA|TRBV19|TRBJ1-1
CASMWGRETEAFF
TGTGCCAGTATGTGGGGGCGCGAGACTGAAGCTTTCTTT
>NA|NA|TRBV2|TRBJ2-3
CASSGWTRGDTQYF
TGTGCCAGCAGTGGTTGGACACGAGGAGATACGCAGTATTTT
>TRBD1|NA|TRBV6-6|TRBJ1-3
CASSSRQGVKNTIYF
TGTGCCAGCAGCTCTAGACAGGGTGTAAAGAACACCATATATTTT
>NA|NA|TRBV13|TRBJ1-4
CASSLESGEKLFF
TGTGCCAGCAGCTTAGAGTCGGGTGAAAAACTGTTTTTT
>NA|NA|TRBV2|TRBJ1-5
CASSGLRGNQPQHF
TGTGCCAGCAGCGGGTTGCGGGGCAATCAGCCCCAGCATTTT
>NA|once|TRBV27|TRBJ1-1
CASRRGNTEAFF
TGTGCCAGCAGAAGGGGGAACACTGAAGCTTTCTTT
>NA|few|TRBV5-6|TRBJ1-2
CASSPGVNYGYTF
TGTGCCAGCAGCCCCGGGGTTAACTATGGCTACACCTTC
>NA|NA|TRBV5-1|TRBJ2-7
CASSVGVNRVDEQYF
TGCGCCAGCAGCGTTGGGGTCAACAGGGTGGACGAGCAGTACTTC
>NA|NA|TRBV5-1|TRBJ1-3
CASSPGTRGGNTIYF
TGCGCCAGCAGCCCAGGAACTCGGGGTGGAAACACCATATATTTT
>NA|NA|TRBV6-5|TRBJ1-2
CASSYRGEGYTF
TGTGCCAGCAGTTACAGGGGTGAGGGCTACACCTTC
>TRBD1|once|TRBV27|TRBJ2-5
CASRTGGQETQYF
TGTGCCAGCAGGACAGGGGGCCAAGAGACCCAGTACTTC
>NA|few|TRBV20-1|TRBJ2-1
CSGWRDNEQFF
TGCAGTGGGTGGCGGGACAATGAGCAGTTCTTC
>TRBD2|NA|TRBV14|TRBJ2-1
CASSRKGLAEASYNEQFF
TGTGCCAGCAGCCGGAAAGGACTAGCGGAGGCCTCCTACAATGAGCAGTTCTTC
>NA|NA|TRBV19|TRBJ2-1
CASSMLEGDNEQFF
TGTGCCAGTAGTATGCTTGAAGGGGACAATGAGCAGTTCTTC
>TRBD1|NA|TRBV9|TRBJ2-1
CASSARDRVHNEQFF
TGTGCCAGCAGCGCCCGGGACAGGGTCCACAATGAGCAGTTCTTC
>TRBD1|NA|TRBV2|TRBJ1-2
CASEGQEEGYTF
TGTGCCAGCGAGGGACAGGAGGAGGGCTACACCTTC
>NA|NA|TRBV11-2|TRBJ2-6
CASSLIRGAGANVLTF
TGTGCCAGCAGCTTGATCAGGGGAGCTGGGGCCAACGTCCTGACTTTC
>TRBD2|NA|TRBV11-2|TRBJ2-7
CASSYTGTTSFEQYF
TGTGCCAGCAGCTACACCGGGACTACCTCTTTCGAGCAGTACTTC
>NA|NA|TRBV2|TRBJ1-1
CASRPRTDMNTEAFF
TGTGCCAGCAGACCCCGGACAGACATGAACACTGAAGCTTTCTTT
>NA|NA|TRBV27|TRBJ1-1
CASSLPGVNTEAFF
TGTGCCAGCAGTCTCCCCGGGGTGAACACTGAAGCTTTCTTT
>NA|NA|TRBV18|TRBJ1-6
CASSPLPGASSYNSPLHF
TGTGCCAGCTCACCACTTCCAGGGGCAAGCTCCTATAATTCACCCCTCCACTTT
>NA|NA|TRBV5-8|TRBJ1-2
CASSFSVGYTF
TGTGCCAGCAGCTTTTCGGTCGGCTACACCTTC
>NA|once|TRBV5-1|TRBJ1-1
CASSRAQTGFEAFF
TGCGCCAGCAGCCGGGCCCAAACAGGGTTTGAAGCTTTCTTT
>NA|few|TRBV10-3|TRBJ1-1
CAISVRGTGTEAFF
TGTGCCATCAGTGTACGGGGGACGGGCACTGAAGCTTTCTTT
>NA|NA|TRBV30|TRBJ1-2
CAWRRLTHYGYTF
TGTGCCTGGAGGAGGCTCACTCACTATGGCTACACCTTC
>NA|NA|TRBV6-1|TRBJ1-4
CASSEDGHLSEKLFF
TGTGCCAGCAGTGAAGACGGCCACCTTAGCGAAAAACTGTTTTTT
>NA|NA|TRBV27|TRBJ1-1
CASSSFGGNTEAFF
TGTGCCAGCAGTTCGTTCGGAGGTAACACTGAAGCTTTCTTT
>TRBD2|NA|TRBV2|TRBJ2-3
CASSRLAGGSQYF
TGTGCCAGCAGCAGACTAGCGGGGGGGTCGCAGTATTTT
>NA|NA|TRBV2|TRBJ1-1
CASTTPQQGRPMNTEAFF
TGTGCCAGCACTACCCCACAGCAGGGGAGACCCATGAACACTGAAGCTTTCTTT
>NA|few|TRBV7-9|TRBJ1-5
CASSPGGRSSNQPQHF
TGTGCCAGCAGCCCCGGGGGGAGGTCGAGCAATCAGCCCCAGCATTTT
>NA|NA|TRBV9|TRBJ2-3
CASSSILGAADTQYF
TGTGCCAGCAGCTCAATTCTGGGGGCTGCCGATACGCAGTATTTT
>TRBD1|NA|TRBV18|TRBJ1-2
CASSPFPQTGNFGGYTF
TGTGCCAGCTCACCTTTCCCTCAGACAGGGAATTTTGGTGGCTACACCTTC
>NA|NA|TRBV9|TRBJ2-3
CASSPRGGGTDTQYF
TGTGCCAGCAGCCCGAGGGGGGGCGGCACAGATACGCAGTATTTT
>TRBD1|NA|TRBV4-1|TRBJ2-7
CASSQEGTGVSYEQYF
TGCGCCAGCAGCCAAGAAGGGACAGGGGTCTCCTACGAGCAGTACTTC
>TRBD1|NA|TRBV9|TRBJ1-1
CASSTGVPGTGNPEAFF
TGTGCCAGCAGCACCGGGGTCCCCGGGACAGGGAACCCTGAAGCTTTCTTT
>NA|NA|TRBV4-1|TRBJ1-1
CASSQVQGTEAFF
TGCGCCAGCAGCCAAGTGCAGGGTACTGAAGCTTTCTTT
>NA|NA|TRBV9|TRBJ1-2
CASSRLGGQGYTF
TGTGCCAGCAGCCGCCTCGGGGGGCAAGGCTACACCTTC
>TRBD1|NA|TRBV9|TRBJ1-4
CASSAGGMRENEKLFF
TGTGCCAGCAGCGCAGGGGGGATGAGGGAAAATGAAAAACTGTTTTTT
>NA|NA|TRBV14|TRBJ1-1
CASSQWQGTTEAFF
TGTGCCAGCAGCCAGTGGCAGGGCACCACTGAAGCTTTCTTT
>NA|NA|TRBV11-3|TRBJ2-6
CASSSGGSGANVLTF
TGTGCCAGCAGCTCCGGGGGCTCTGGGGCCAACGTCCTGACTTTC
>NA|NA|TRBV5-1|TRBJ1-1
CASRVRPDMNTEAFF
TGCGCCAGCAGGGTTCGACCGGACATGAACACTGAAGCTTTCTTT
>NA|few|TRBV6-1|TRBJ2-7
CASSEGAGGRYEQYF
TGTGCCAGCAGTGAAGGGGCAGGGGGGAGGTACGAGCAGTACTTC
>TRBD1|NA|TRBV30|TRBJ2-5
CAWKEGRLGTGMLRETQYF
TGTGCCTGGAAGGAGGGCCGCCTCGGGACAGGGATGCTCCGAGAGACCCAGTACTTC
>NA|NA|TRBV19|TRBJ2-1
CASSIDFLIGGINEQFF
TGTGCCAGTAGTATAGATTTCCTAATCGGAGGGATCAATGAGCAGTTCTTC
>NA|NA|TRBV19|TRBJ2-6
CASRFMGEGANVLTF
TGTGCCAGTAGGTTCATGGGCGAGGGGGCCAACGTCCTGACTTTC
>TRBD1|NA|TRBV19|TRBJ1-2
CASRDPGDRASNYGYTF
TGTGCCAGTAGGGATCCGGGGGACAGGGCCTCTAACTATGGCTACACCTTC
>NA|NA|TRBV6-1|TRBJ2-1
CASTQNEQFF
TGTGCCAGCACCCAAAATGAGCAGTTCTTC
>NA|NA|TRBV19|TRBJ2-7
CASSITGYSSYEQYF
TGTGCCAGTAGTATAACAGGCTATAGCTCCTACGAGCAGTACTTC
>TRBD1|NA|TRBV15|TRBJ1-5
CATSGRDREPQHF
TGTGCCACCAGCGGACGGGACAGGGAGCCCCAGCATTTT
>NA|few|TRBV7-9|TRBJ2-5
CASSSYQETQYF
TGTGCCAGCAGCTCGTACCAAGAGACCCAGTACTTC
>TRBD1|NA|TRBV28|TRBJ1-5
CAVVPGQGAYSNQPQHF
TGTGCCGTCGTACCGGGACAGGGGGCTTATAGCAATCAGCCCCAGCATTTT
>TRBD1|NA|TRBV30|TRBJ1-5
CAWSIQGGDRQPQHF
TGTGCCTGGAGTATCCAGGGGGGCGATAGACAGCCCCAGCATTTT
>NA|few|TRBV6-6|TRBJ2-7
CASSPIGASYEQYF
TGTGCCAGCAGTCCCATAGGGGCTTCCTACGAGCAGTACTTC
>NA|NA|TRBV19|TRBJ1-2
CASGGNGYTF
TGTGCCAGTGGGGGGAATGGCTACACCTTC
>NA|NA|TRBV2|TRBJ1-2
CASSAQGSDGYTF
TGTGCCAGCAGTGCACAGGGCTCGGATGGCTACACCTTC
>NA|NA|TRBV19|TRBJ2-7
CASSIVFAGMGDSYEQYF
TGTGCCAGTAGTATAGTCTTCGCAGGGATGGGCGATTCCTACGAGCAGTACTTC
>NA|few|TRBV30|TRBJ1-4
CAWSVLGTNEKLFF
TGTGCCTGGAGTGTACTCGGAACTAATGAAAAACTGTTTTTT
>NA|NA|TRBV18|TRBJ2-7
CASSPLGAYEQYF
TGTGCCAGCTCACCATTGGGCGCCTACGAGCAGTACTTC